This entry lists 16 T cell receptor beta chains sequenced from one sample in a study of blood T cell repertoires in COVID-19. Produced via immunoSEQ multiplex PCR; TCRdb's table is partial and in-frame only. Altogether 350,000 or so clones are present, about 90% being singletons, with the ten largest covering just over 1%. The sequencing sample was made of PBMCs or T cells enriched from blood (not recorded which). Receptors originate from a woman in her twenties or thirties who had been exposed to COVID-19.

In its sample, this clone was seen once. This chain uses TRBV29-1 with TRBJ2-7, with D unclear. The CDR3 consists of 11 residues. From germline, CDR1 is SQVTM and CDR2 ANQGSEA. Trimming removed 6 bases from V and 3 bases from J, with 9 bases in between. This CDR3 reads CSVIIYYEQYF. The DNA for the CDR3 is TGCAGCGTAATCATCTACTACGAGCAGTACTTC.

This clone was detected only a few times. This chain links TRBV6-4 with TRBJ2-3, with D maybe TRBD2 (6 bases). From germline, CDR1 is MRHNA and CDR2 SNTAGT. This CDR3 is 14 amino acids long. The ends were cut back, 2 bases at V and 4 bases at J, with 10 bases in the middle. The CDR3 reads CASSDGGMADTQYF. In nucleotides, the CDR3 is TGTGCCAGCAGTGACGGAGGGATGGCAGATACGCAGTATTTT.

This clone occurred a few times. This rearrangement joins TRBV5-8 to TRBJ1-2; D not certain. V was cut by 0 bases and J by 4 bases, with 10 bases left in between. The CDR3 is 14 amino acids. Per germline, CDR1 SGHTS and CDR2 YDEGEE. The CDR3 bases are TGTGCCAGCAGCTTGGGCCCGGGTACCTATGGCTACACCTTC. Its protein product is CASSLGPGTYGYTF.

This clone came up once. Other DNA sequences in the same sample also yield this CDR3. The V gene is TRBV19, the J gene TRBJ2-7, with 10 bases aligning to TRBD1. This CDR3 comprises 14 residues. Germline loops: CDR1 LNHDA, CDR2 SQIVND (reference sequence). V dropped 5 bases and J dropped 4; count of bases not matched to a gene: 5. CDR3 coding DNA: TGTGCCAGTAGTCCCCGGACAGGGGGTTACGAGCAGTACTTC. The encoded protein is CASSPRTGGYEQYF.

This clone is a singleton in its sample. The chain recombines TRBV11-2 with TRBJ2-7, with 8 positions matching TRBD1. The CDR3 runs to 15 residues. V lost 4 bases and J lost 5; bases outside the gene matches: 10. Per the germline V gene, CDR1 is SGHAT and CDR2 is FQNNGV. The CDR3 here is CASSWGGQGLDEQYF. The CDR3 region has the DNA TGTGCCAGCAGCTGGGGCGGACAGGGCCTGGACGAGCAGTACTTC.

This clone has more than one count but fewer than ten. The V and J genes are TRBV3-1 (or the pseudogene TRBV3-2) and TRBJ1-3; 10 nucleotides line up with TRBD1. J was trimmed by 8 bases and V by 5 bases; bases with no gene match: 9. From germline, CDR1 is LGHDT and CDR2 YNNKEL (reference sequence). The CDR3 is 15 residues long. The CDR3 nucleotides are TGTGCCAGCAGCTTCCCGACAGGGGGCACGGACACCATATATTTT. Translation: CASSFPTGGTDTIYF.

The rearrangement uses TRBV10-3 and TRBJ2-1, with a tentative D call TRBD1 (6 bases). The CDR3 is 16 amino acids. Germline CDR1 reads ENHRY; CDR2 reads SYGVKD. Trimming took off 4 bases at V and 5 bases at J, with 18 bases between the two ends. The CDR3 bases are TGTGCCATCAGTGTAAGGGACAAAGGGCTTAACAATGAGCAGTTCTTC. This sequence encodes CAISVRDKGLNNEQFF.

The chain links TRBV10-1 to TRBJ2-3, with TRBD2 identical over 11 bases. Trimming at V came to 4 bases and at J to 6 bases, leaving 6 bases not matched to a gene. The CDR3 is 15 amino acids. Germline CDR1 WNHNN, CDR2 SYGVQD (reference sequence). Here the CDR3 reads CASSVTLAGVDTQYF. The CDR3 DNA reads TGCGCCAGCAGTGTTACACTAGCGGGAGTTGATACGCAGTATTTT.

The J gene is TRBJ2-7, the V gene TRBV3-1 (or the pseudogene TRBV3-2); TRBD2 aligns across 10 bases. V shed 4 bases and J 6 bases; nucleotides not matched to a gene: 9. This CDR3 region has 15 residues. In germline, CDR1 is LGHDT, CDR2 YNNKEL (reference sequence). CDR3 nucleotide sequence: TGTGCCAGCAGCCCGCGGGCTAGCGGGAGTTCCGAGCAGTACTTC. Translation: CASSPRASGSSEQYF.

This chain joins TRBV24-1 and TRBJ2-1; 10 bases are a match to TRBD2. V was clipped by 4 bases and J by 4 bases; unmatched bases: 6. The CDR3 consists of 16 residues. Germline V gene lookup returns CDR1 KGHDR and CDR2 SFDVKD. DNA of the CDR3: TGTGCCACCAGTGACCAAACTAGCGGGACTTACAATGAGCAGTTCTTC. It translates to CATSDQTSGTYNEQFF.

This clone was detected once. This chain connects TRBV27 to TRBJ1-1; possible D gene TRBD1, 5 bases. Germline assignment: CDR1 MNHEY and CDR2 SMNVEV (reference sequence). Trimming cost V 6 bases and J 0 bases, with 14 bases left between them. This CDR3 is built from 15 residues. CDR3 sequence (DNA): TGTGCCAGCAGCACATATGACAGCCTGAACACTGAAGCTTTCTTT. Its translation is CASSTYDSLNTEAFF.

The chain joins TRBV10-2 to TRBJ2-1; a weak D match, TRBD2 (6 bases). Trimming took off 2 bases at V and 9 bases at J, with 14 bases between the two ends. CDR3 size: 14 residues. Germline values: CDR1 WSHSY, CDR2 SAAADI. The DNA of the CDR3 is TGCGCCAGCAGTGAGAGCCCCACCGGGGGTGAGCAGTTCTTC. This codes for CASSESPTGGEQFF.

A note on this clone: Other DNA sequences from this sample encode an identical CDR3 as well. The chain employs TRBV18 and TRBJ1-1; D ambiguous. The germline V gene has CDR1 KGHSH and CDR2 LQKENI. This CDR3 spans 15 amino acids. V was pared by 0 bases and J by 1 base, with 9 bases between. The DNA of the CDR3 is TGTGCCAGCTCACCACCCTCGGTTTCGAACACTGAAGCTTTCTTT. Translation: CASSPPSVSNTEAFF. Supplemented by reference TRBV18 and TRBJ1-1, the full variable domain reads NAGVMQNPRHLVRRRGQEARLRCSPMKGHSHVYWYRQLPEEGLKFMVYLQKENIIDESGMPKERFSAEFPKEGPSILRIQQVVRGDSAAYFCASSPPSVSNTEAFFGQGTRLTVV.

The rearrangement uses TRBV3-1 (or the pseudogene TRBV3-2) and TRBJ2-1, with D maybe TRBD2 (6 bases). The CDR3 totals 13 residues. CDR1 LGHDT and CDR2 YNNKEL come from the germline V gene (reference sequence). V shed 6 bases and J shed 7 bases, with 13 bases lying between them. The CDR3 loop is CASRMEGQNEQFF. CDR3 sequence (DNA): TGTGCCAGCAGAATGGAGGGCCAGAATGAGCAGTTCTTC.

This chain connects TRBV25-1 to TRBJ2-3; D is unclear. With 4 bases removed from V and 2 bases from J, the gap between germline ends came to 13 bases. The germline V gene encodes CDR1 MGHDK and CDR2 SYGVNS. This CDR3 contains 15 residues. Here the CDR3 reads CASSGESPPTDTQYF. CDR3 DNA sequence: TGTGCCAGCAGTGGCGAGTCCCCCCCCACAGATACGCAGTATTTT.

This clone has just one count. V and J are TRBV27 and TRBJ2-2, with 11 bases that match TRBD1. This CDR3 is built from 17 residues. Trimming removed 10 bases from V and 1 base from J; junction bases left unmatched: 11. The germline gives CDR1 MNHEY, CDR2 SMNVEV (reference sequence). In DNA form, the CDR3 reads TGTGCCATAAAAAGGACAGGGGGCCCGGAGAACACCGGGGAGCTGTTTTTT. This codes for CAIKRTGGPENTGELFF.